One and the same sample provided the 27 T cell receptor beta chains below, sequenced in a study of Graves' ophthalmopathy and Graves' hyperthyroidism. TCR beta CDR3 amplification used RNA transcripts. The first round was an RT-PCR with HTBI primers, and the second round was a multiplex PCR. In TCRdb, the multiplex PCR reads were re-called with MiXCR into one record per CDR3 protein. The sample holds roughly 600,000 distinct CDR3 sequences, 39% seen once. The material sequenced was peripheral blood or thyroid tissue (not recorded which). The receptors were sampled from an adult man with Graves' hyperthyroidism.

This clonotype was found many times. This chain uses TRBV19 with TRBJ2-7; 10 positions match TRBD1. The CDR3 totals 20 residues. The V gene end was trimmed by 3 bases and the J gene end by 4 bases; junction bases not matched to a gene: 21. Germline CDR1 and CDR2: LNHDA and SQIVND (reference sequence). The CDR3 protein is CASSMVTVIGTGDKRYEQYF. CDR3 nucleotides: TGTGCCAGTAGTATGGTTACGGTGATCGGGACAGGGGACAAACGTTACGAGCAGTACTTC.

This clonotype was detected ten times or more. The CDR3 bases are TGTGCCATCAGTGAGCCGCCGGGACAGGTAACCTACGAGCAGTACTTC. Its translation is CAISEPPGQVTYEQYF. The gene calls are TRBV10-3 and TRBJ2-7; TRBD1 aligns across 8 bases. This CDR3 has 16 residues. Germline V gene lookup returns CDR1 ENHRY and CDR2 SYGVKD. Unmatched junction bases numbered 8, after V lost 2 bases and J lost 2 bases.

Many counts were recorded for this clonotype. The chain is built from TRBV9 and TRBJ2-7, with D perhaps matching TRBD1 or TRBD2 (5 bases each). Germline V CDR1 and CDR2: SGDLS, YYNGEE. The CDR3 has 14 residues. Trimming left V 2 bases short and J 7 bases short, with 16 bases between. This CDR3 is CASSVKGSTTEQYF. CDR3 DNA sequence: TGTGCCAGCAGCGTTAAGGGGAGCACTACGGAGCAGTACTTC. Full variable domain (missing parts from reference TRBV9 and TRBJ2-7): DSGVTQTPKHLITATGQRVTLRCSPRSGDLSVYWYQQSLDQGLQFLIQYYNGEERAKGNILERFSAQQFPDLHSELNLSSLELGDSALYFCASSVKGSTTEQYFGPGTRLTVT.

The table lists this clonotype with many counts. The genes are TRBV29-1 and TRBJ1-1; D ambiguous. The V gene's germline CDR1 is SQVTM and CDR2 ANQGSEA. V was shortened by 8 bases and J by 4 bases, with 14 bases between the two germline ends. The CDR3 sequence is 12 residues long. The CDR3 nucleotides are TGCAGCTCAAGTAGTTCGGGCACTGAAGCTTTCTTT. It specifies CSSSSSGTEAFF.

The sample holds one count of this clonotype. The chain has TRBV19 and TRBJ1-1; TRBD1 aligns across 11 bases. Germline CDR1 is LNHDA and CDR2 is SQIVND (reference sequence). The CDR3 contains 15 residues. Unmatched junction bases numbered 3, after V lost 4 bases and J lost 2 bases. The DNA for the CDR3 is TGTGCCAGTAGTAAGGACAGGGGGCCAAACACTGAAGCTTTCTTT. Protein: CASSKDRGPNTEAFF.

This clonotype was recorded many times. The chain is built from TRBV2 and TRBJ1-1; a weak D match, TRBD1 (6 bases). V was shortened by 8 bases and J by 1 base, with 11 bases between the two germline ends. CDR1 and CDR2 from the germline V gene are SNHLY and FYNNEI. The CDR3 covers 13 residues. Here the CDR3 reads CASGGRGNTEAFF. The CDR3 DNA reads TGTGCCAGCGGGGGGCGAGGGAACACTGAAGCTTTCTTT.

The count of this clonotype is one. The V and J genes are TRBV5-6 and TRBJ2-2, with D tentatively TRBD2 (5 bases). There are 15 residues in the CDR3. Per the germline V gene, CDR1 is SGHDT and CDR2 is YYEEEE. V was trimmed by 4 bases and J by 3 bases, leaving 13 bases between them. CDR3 nucleotides: TGTGCCAGCAGCGACCCCCTGCGGGACACCGGGGAGCTGTTTTTT. This encodes CASSDPLRDTGELFF.

In its sample, this clonotype was seen many times. The chain recombines TRBV4-1 with TRBJ2-7; D is unclear. Germline CDR1 reads MGHRA; CDR2 reads YSYEKL. Trimming cost V 3 bases and J 1 base, with 7 bases left between them. The CDR3 loop spans 13 amino acids. The CDR3 bases are TGCGCCAGCAGCCAGGGGAAGTCCTACGAGCAGTACTTC. Residues: CASSQGKSYEQYF.

The chain recombines TRBV10-3 with TRBJ2-2; TRBD1 matches 8 bases. Germline assignment: CDR1 ENHRY and CDR2 SYGVKD. The CDR3 runs 14 residues. Trimming cost V 10 bases and J 2 bases; bases outside gene matches: 6. The CDR3 loop reads CATKGQVNTGELFF. The CDR3 DNA reads TGTGCCACCAAGGGACAGGTCAACACCGGGGAGCTGTTTTTT.

The chain uses TRBV19 and TRBJ2-7, with D possibly TRBD2 on 6 matching bases. Germline V gives CDR1 LNHDA, CDR2 SQIVND (reference sequence). Trimming left V 8 bases short and J 2 bases short, with 13 bases between. The CDR3 is made up of 13 amino acids. The CDR3 sequence is CASARTGAYEQYF. The DNA for the CDR3 is TGTGCCAGTGCTCGGACGGGGGCCTACGAGCAGTACTTC.

This chain joins TRBV9 and TRBJ2-3, with TRBD2 matching over 10 bases. The V and J ends lost 0 bases and 1 base, in that order; junction bases with no gene match: 14. Looked up from germline, CDR1 is SGDLS and CDR2 is YYNGEE. There are 20 residues in the CDR3. CDR3 in DNA: TGTGCCAGCAGCGTAGAGGGATCCGGACTAGCGGACCGTCGCACAGATACGCAGTATTTT. Its translation: CASSVEGSGLADRRTDTQYF.

This clonotype was counted at least ten times. The rearrangement links TRBV6-5 to TRBJ2-5; TRBD2 matches 8 bases. CDR1 is MNHEY and CDR2 is SVGAGI in the germline V gene. V was pared by 6 bases and J by 1 base, with 7 bases of the junction left unmatched. The CDR3 runs to 15 residues. CDR3 sequence reads: CASSWSGSGQETQYF. The CDR3, as DNA: TGTGCCAGCAGCTGGAGCGGGAGCGGCCAAGAGACCCAGTACTTC.

This clonotype came up many times. The rearrangement joins TRBV2 to TRBJ2-2, with TRBD2 identical over 12 bases. This CDR3 is 17 amino acids long. Unmatched junction bases numbered 8, after V lost 4 bases and J lost 5 bases. Germline V gene sequence: CDR1 SNHLY, CDR2 FYNNEI. CDR3 bases: TGTGCCAGCAGTGGTCTAGCGGGGGGGACGCGGACCGGGGAGCTGTTTTTT. Encoded protein: CASSGLAGGTRTGELFF.

In regard to this clonotype: The junction departs from the called germline gene at one end, perhaps through a read error. The J gene is TRBJ2-7, the V gene TRBV7-9; TRBD2 matches at 14 bases. Germline V gene sequence: CDR1 SEHNR, CDR2 FQNEAQ (reference sequence). There are 13 residues in the CDR3. CDR3 region: CASSPGLAGVQYF. The CDR3 DNA follows: TGCGCCAGCAGCCCGGGACTAGCGGGGGTGCAGTACTTC. The complete variable domain, with remaining parts taken from reference TRBV7-9 and TRBJ2-7, reads DTGVSQNPRHKITKRGQNVTFRCDPISEHNRLYWYRQTLGQGPEFLTYFQNEAQLEKSRLLSDRFSAERPKGSFSTLEIQRTEQGDSAMYLCASSPGLAGVQYFGPGTRLTVT.

This clonotype was found many times. The CDR3 DNA reads as TGTGCCAGCAGTGAGCCGGGACAGGGAGCTAACGAGCAGTACTTC. Protein sequence: CASSEPGQGANEQYF. The chain recombines TRBV25-1 with TRBJ2-7; TRBD1 agrees at 9 bases. The CDR3 loop spans 15 amino acids. Germline CDR1 MGHDK, CDR2 SYGVNS. With V trimmed by 3 bases and J by 5 bases, 8 bases remained unmatched.

The chain combines TRBV12-3 or TRBV12-4 with TRBJ2-5; 12 bases map to TRBD2. V trimming: 3 bases; J trimming: 5 bases; junction bases outside the gene matches: 7. The CDR3 has 16 amino acids. The CDR3 sequence: CASSFGLAGGPETQYF. The CDR3 DNA reads as TGTGCCAGCAGTTTTGGGCTAGCGGGAGGGCCGGAGACCCAGTACTTC.

The sample holds one count of this clonotype. The J gene is TRBJ2-7, the V gene TRBV20-1, with D possibly called TRBD1 or TRBD2 (6 bases each). Germline CDR1 is DFQATT and CDR2 is SNEGSKA (reference sequence). The CDR3 runs to 11 residues. V shed 5 bases and J shed 6 bases, with 11 bases lying between them. CDR3 nucleotide sequence: TGCAGTGCTGTAGGGGGAGGCGAGCAGTACTTC. Its translation is CSAVGGGEQYF.

The chain uses TRBV24-1 and TRBJ2-5, with 9 bases matching TRBD2. This CDR3 region has 18 residues. J was trimmed by 11 bases and V by 3 bases; bases with no gene match: 21. CDR1 and CDR2 from the germline V gene are KGHDR and SFDVKD. The CDR3 coding sequence is TGTGCCACCAGTGATGTGACCGCGACTAGCGGTGGAACAGATACGCAGTACTTC. Encoded protein: CATSDVTATSGGTDTQYF.

This clonotype showed up just once. This may come from a read error, since a much larger clone is one base off. The chain joins TRBV12-3 or TRBV12-4 to TRBJ2-7; 11 bases are a match to TRBD2. CDR3 length: 15 residues. The CDR3 bases are TGTGCCAGCAGTTCTACTAGCGGGAGTTTATACGGGCAGTACTTC. Its protein product is CASSSTSGSLYGQYF.

In this sample, this clonotype turned up many times. J is TRBJ1-4 and V is TRBV29-1; no reliable D call. The CDR3 has 12 amino acids. The V gene's germline CDR1 is SQVTM and CDR2 ANQGSEA. The V end was cut by 7 bases, the J end by 2 bases, with 8 bases between. This CDR3 reads CSAGVTNEKLFF. CDR3 nucleotides: TGCAGCGCGGGAGTGACTAATGAAAAACTGTTTTTT.

The table lists this clonotype with many counts. The chain carries TRBV20-1 and TRBJ2-7; 9 bases line up with TRBD1. The CDR3 is 13 residues long. Germline CDR1 DFQATT, CDR2 SNEGSKA (reference sequence). Trimming at V came to 5 bases and at J to 4 bases, leaving 6 bases not matched to a gene. The CDR3 sequence: CSAPGQGKYEQYF. CDR3 coding DNA: TGCAGTGCTCCGGGACAGGGAAAATACGAGCAGTACTTC.

There are a few counts of this clonotype. This rearrangement joins TRBV29-1 to TRBJ1-5, with 7 positions matching TRBD1. The germline V gene has CDR1 SQVTM and CDR2 ANQGSEA. CDR3 length equals 14 residues. Unmatched junction bases numbered 9, after V lost 6 bases and J lost 4 bases. CDR3 sequence reads: CSVSGTATNQPQHF. The CDR3 DNA reads as TGCAGCGTATCCGGGACAGCAACTAATCAGCCCCAGCATTTT.

This chain links TRBV20-1 with TRBJ1-6, with 8 bases fitting TRBD1. In germline, CDR1 is DFQATT, CDR2 SNEGSKA (reference sequence). V trimming: 1 base; J trimming: 10 bases; junction bases outside the gene matches: 3. The CDR3 totals 13 residues. In DNA form, the CDR3 reads TGCAGTGCTAGAGGGACAGGGCAATCACCCCTCCACTTT. Its protein product is CSARGTGQSPLHF.

There are a few counts of this clonotype. Germline and junction disagree at one end, which may indicate a read error. V usage is TRBV10-3 and J usage is TRBJ2-7; D ambiguous. The CDR3 contains 15 residues. The germline gives CDR1 ENHRY, CDR2 SYGVKD. The CDR3 reads CAISGETASSSEQYF. The CDR3 DNA sequence: TGTGCCATCAGTGGAGAAACAGCTTCATCCTCCGAGCAGTACTTC.

The genes are TRBV20-1 and TRBJ2-7; possible D gene TRBD1, 5 bases. CDR3 length: 12 amino acids. In germline, CDR1 is DFQATT, CDR2 SNEGSKA (reference sequence). Trimming pared 0 bases from V and 7 bases from J, leaving 10 bases between. For the CDR3, the DNA is TGCAGTGCTAGAGAAGGGGTTGGGGAGCAGTACTTC. Translation gives CSAREGVGEQYF.

This clonotype was counted between two and nine times. This chain links TRBV10-3 with TRBJ2-3; D gene ambiguous. The germline V and J ends were trimmed by 4 bases and 4 bases, with 9 bases remaining between them. This CDR3 is built from 13 residues. Germline V gene sequence: CDR1 ENHRY, CDR2 SYGVKD. CDR3 coding DNA: TGTGCCATCAGTGGCGCATCAGCAGATACGCAGTATTTT. Its protein is CAISGASADTQYF.

The chain joins TRBV10-3 to TRBJ2-6; TRBD1 matches at 10 bases. Trimming cost V 5 bases and J 3 bases; bases outside gene matches: 4. Germline CDR1 is ENHRY and CDR2 is SYGVKD. This CDR3 region has 16 residues. This chain's CDR3 is CAISPDRGSGANVLTF. The CDR3 coding sequence is TGTGCCATCAGTCCGGACAGGGGGAGTGGGGCCAACGTCCTGACTTTC.